Listed below are T cell receptor beta chains from one sample, sequenced in a study of T cells expressing NK-cell markers. For each CDR3 protein, TCRdb gives one entry from its re-call of the 5' RACE reads, without DNA. Here the sample table reports a few hundred thousand distinct CDR3 sequences. Sequenced sample: blood T cells: a sorted CD56 or NKG2C T cell subset, CD4+ or CD8+ T cells, or bulk PBMC T cells (not recorded which). These receptors all come from a man aged 18 to 69 in good health. CDR3s include the opening cysteine and the closing phenylalanine or tryptophan.

j_call: TRBJ1-5; v_call: TRBV7-8; cdr3_aa: CASSLGYGGRNQPQHF
j_call: TRBJ2-1; v_call: TRBV4-1; cdr3_aa: CASRGNWWGGYDEQFF
j_call: TRBJ1-4; v_call: TRBV5-1; cdr3_aa: CASSGGQGRGEKLFF
j_call: TRBJ2-1; v_call: TRBV6-1; cdr3_aa: CASRKAGGRPYNEQFF
j_call: TRBJ2-2; v_call: TRBV3-1; cdr3_aa: CASSQDVREGPGELFF
j_call: TRBJ2-7; v_call: TRBV21-1; cdr3_aa: CASSKAPWTDLTYEQYF
j_call: TRBJ1-2; v_call: TRBV2; cdr3_aa: CASSEFGARYGYTF
j_call: TRBJ1-2; v_call: TRBV6-1; cdr3_aa: CASSPAGGQVGYTF
j_call: TRBJ2-3; v_call: TRBV20-1; cdr3_aa: CSAGDRLAGADTQYF
j_call: TRBJ2-3; v_call: TRBV20-1; cdr3_aa: CSARETTPRSTSTDTQYF
j_call: TRBJ1-6; v_call: TRBV19; cdr3_aa: CASSIRRTGRNSPLHF
j_call: TRBJ2-7; v_call: TRBV15; cdr3_aa: CATSGGGGTYEQYF
j_call: TRBJ1-5; v_call: TRBV6-5; cdr3_aa: CASSYSGTAGTQPQHF
j_call: TRBJ1-1; v_call: TRBV19; cdr3_aa: CASSMRGLDTEAFF
j_call: TRBJ2-3; v_call: TRBV15; cdr3_aa: CATRPEGVLSRSDTQYF
j_call: TRBJ2-2; v_call: TRBV6-5; cdr3_aa: CASSSWTTPGELFF
j_call: TRBJ1-6; v_call: TRBV3-1; cdr3_aa: CASSQQRNSPLHF
j_call: TRBJ2-1; v_call: TRBV20-1; cdr3_aa: CSARAKTRLVYNEQFF
j_call: TRBJ2-3; v_call: TRBV2; cdr3_aa: CASMRRGLDTDTQYF
j_call: TRBJ2-1; v_call: TRBV24-1; cdr3_aa: CATGSRDSSYNEQFF
j_call: TRBJ1-5; v_call: TRBV20-1; cdr3_aa: CSAPMGVGPQHF
j_call: TRBJ1-4; v_call: TRBV7-2; cdr3_aa: CASSLWGTPNEKLFF
j_call: TRBJ2-2; v_call: TRBV6-5; cdr3_aa: CASSYSTRPGARGSGELFF
j_call: TRBJ2-3; v_call: TRBV2; cdr3_aa: CASTLAGGPDTQYF
j_call: TRBJ2-3; v_call: TRBV7-2; cdr3_aa: CASSLALRTGNTDTQYF
j_call: TRBJ2-4; v_call: TRBV18; cdr3_aa: CASSPRVDKNIQYF
j_call: TRBJ1-4; v_call: TRBV7-9; cdr3_aa: CASSFGTVDEKLFF
j_call: TRBJ1-6; v_call: TRBV4-2; cdr3_aa: CASRQLDRDDNSPLHF
j_call: TRBJ1-5; v_call: TRBV28; cdr3_aa: CASSLNRAGQPQHF
j_call: TRBJ2-1; v_call: TRBV7-9; cdr3_aa: CASSLPAPRDEQFF
j_call: TRBJ1-6; v_call: TRBV3-1; cdr3_aa: CASSQYGHPSYNSPLHF
j_call: TRBJ2-7; v_call: TRBV21-1; cdr3_aa: CASSTLSRDRAEQYF
j_call: TRBJ2-1; v_call: TRBV18; cdr3_aa: CASSPQRGRGYNEQFF
j_call: TRBJ2-7; v_call: TRBV14; cdr3_aa: CASSATRSWWDEQYF
j_call: TRBJ1-6; v_call: TRBV7-8; cdr3_aa: CASSPTGGSSPLHF
j_call: TRBJ2-1; v_call: TRBV6-5; cdr3_aa: CASSYGTPGQGNNEQFF
j_call: TRBJ1-2; v_call: TRBV3-1; cdr3_aa: CASSPRDGLYGGYTF
j_call: TRBJ2-7; v_call: TRBV20-1; cdr3_aa: CSARHRPISYEQYF
j_call: TRBJ2-1; v_call: TRBV3-1; cdr3_aa: CASSRPGTSAREQFF
j_call: TRBJ2-5; v_call: TRBV29-1; cdr3_aa: CSVPGAETQYF
j_call: TRBJ2-5; v_call: TRBV5-4; cdr3_aa: CASSLQAVQETQYF
j_call: TRBJ1-2; v_call: TRBV15; cdr3_aa: CATSRGTGGVGYTF
j_call: TRBJ1-1; v_call: TRBV2; cdr3_aa: CASSLRSLDTEAFF
j_call: TRBJ2-3; v_call: TRBV3-1; cdr3_aa: CASSPLGGGSADTQYF
j_call: TRBJ2-3; v_call: TRBV29-1; cdr3_aa: CSVEGLTNADTQYF
j_call: TRBJ2-5; v_call: TRBV5-1; cdr3_aa: CASSSSTSDQETQYF
j_call: TRBJ2-1; v_call: TRBV12-3/TRBV12-4; cdr3_aa: CASRIPGQVNEQFF
j_call: TRBJ1-1; v_call: TRBV6-6; cdr3_aa: CASSPPFLEAFF
j_call: TRBJ2-3; v_call: TRBV7-3; cdr3_aa: CASSLYRGVVPDTQYF
j_call: TRBJ2-4; v_call: TRBV7-9; cdr3_aa: CASESGGLAKNIQYF
j_call: TRBJ2-5; v_call: TRBV6-5; cdr3_aa: CASSSARGSGTKTQYF
j_call: TRBJ2-3; v_call: TRBV12-3/TRBV12-4; cdr3_aa: CASSLSVEGTDTQYF
j_call: TRBJ2-2; v_call: TRBV24-1; cdr3_aa: CATAYWGNTGELFF